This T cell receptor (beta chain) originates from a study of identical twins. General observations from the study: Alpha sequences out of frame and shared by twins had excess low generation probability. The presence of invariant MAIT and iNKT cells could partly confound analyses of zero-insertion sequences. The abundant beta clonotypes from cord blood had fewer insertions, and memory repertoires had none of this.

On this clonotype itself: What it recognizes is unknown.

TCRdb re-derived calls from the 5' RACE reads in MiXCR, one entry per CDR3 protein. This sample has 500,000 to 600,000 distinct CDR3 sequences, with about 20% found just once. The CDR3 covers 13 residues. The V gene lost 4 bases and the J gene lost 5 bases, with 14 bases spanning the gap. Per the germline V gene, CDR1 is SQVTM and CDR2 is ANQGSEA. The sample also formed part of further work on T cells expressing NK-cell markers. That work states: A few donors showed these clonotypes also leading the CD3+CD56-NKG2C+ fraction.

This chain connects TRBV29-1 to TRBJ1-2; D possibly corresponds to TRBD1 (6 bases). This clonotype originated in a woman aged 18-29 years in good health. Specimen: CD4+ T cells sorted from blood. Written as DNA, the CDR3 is TGCAGCGTTGCCGCGGGGGCAAGATATGGCTACACCTTC. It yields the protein CSVAAGARYGYTF.